A selection of T cell receptor beta chains follows, all from one sample in a study of T cell clones after liver transplantation. Sequencing was performed with immunoSEQ multiplex PCR; in TCRdb, only in-frame clones are kept and a portion is missing. The table shows over 70,000 clones, with 80% occurring only once. The material sequenced was CD4+ T cells from blood, taken 12 months after liver transplant. The receptors come from a human patient who received a liver transplant. The graft donor may have contributed some T cells. CDR3s include the opening cysteine and the closing phenylalanine or tryptophan.

v_gene: TRBV7-8
CDR3aa: CASSLVAGSDTGELFF

v_gene: TRBV28
CDR3aa: CASSLGVAGAWEQFF

v_gene: TRBV18
CDR3aa: CASSPPGQVYEQYF

v_gene: TRBV18
CDR3aa: CASSPFRQENTGELFF

v_gene: TRBV5-1
CDR3aa: CASSLSPSSTNEKLFF

v_gene: TRBV18
CDR3aa: CASSLSAGRGTDTQYF

v_gene: TRBV19
CDR3aa: CASSIRTGGTEAFF

v_gene: TRBV7-8
CDR3aa: CASSSSRQALYGYTF

v_gene: TRBV19
CDR3aa: CASSIQLAGGRNEQYF

v_gene: TRBV28
CDR3aa: CASSLWDSGPNYGYTF